This T cell receptor beta chain came from a study of monozygotic twins with inflammatory bowel disease. As regards this clonotype: Antigen specificity is unknown.

CDR1 and CDR2 from the germline V gene are SGHVS and FQNEAQ. The CDR3 loop spans 15 amino acids. Per donor there was one draw, yielding a blood sample of 2.5 ml. Total RNA was isolated from whole blood without T cell sorting. The study's findings and limits: No difference in repertoire similarity was seen between concordant and discordant twins, possibly because power was limited.

Reanalyzing the 5' RACE reads, TCRdb keeps one entry per CDR3 protein, without DNA. The table gives about 160,000 distinct CDR3 sequences; the top ten clones make up roughly 2.4% of it. The TCR was taken from a human donor with ulcerative colitis or Crohn's disease, or a healthy co-twin of an affected twin (not recorded which). The sequenced sample was blood. This rearrangement joins TRBV7-8 to TRBJ2-7; TCRdb's assignment of TRBD2 cannot be checked, as there is no DNA. The CDR3 is CASSPRDLRTYEQYF. The variable domain in full, with the rest retrieved from reference TRBV7-8 and TRBJ2-7, is GAGVSQSPRYKVAKRGQDVALRCDPISGHVSLFWYQQALGQGPEFLTYFQNEAQLDKSGLPSDRFFAERPEGSVSTLKIQRTQQEDSAVYLCASSPRDLRTYEQYFGPGTRLTVT.